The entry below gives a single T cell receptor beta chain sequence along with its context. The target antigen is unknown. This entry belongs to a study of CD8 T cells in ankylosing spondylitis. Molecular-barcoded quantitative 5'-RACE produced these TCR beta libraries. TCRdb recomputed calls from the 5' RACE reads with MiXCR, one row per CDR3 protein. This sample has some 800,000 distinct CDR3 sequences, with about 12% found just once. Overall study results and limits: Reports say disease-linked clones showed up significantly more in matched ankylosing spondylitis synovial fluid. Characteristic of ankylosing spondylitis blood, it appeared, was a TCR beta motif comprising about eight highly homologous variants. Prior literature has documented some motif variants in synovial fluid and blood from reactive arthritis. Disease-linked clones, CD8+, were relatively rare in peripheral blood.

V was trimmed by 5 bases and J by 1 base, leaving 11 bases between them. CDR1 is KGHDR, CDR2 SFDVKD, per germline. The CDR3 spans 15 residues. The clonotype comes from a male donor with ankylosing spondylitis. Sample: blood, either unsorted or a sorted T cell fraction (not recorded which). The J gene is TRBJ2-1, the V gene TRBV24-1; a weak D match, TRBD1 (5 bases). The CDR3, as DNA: TGTGCCACCAGTGTAGGGGTAAGTTCCTACAATGAGCAGTTCTTC. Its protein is CATSVGVSSYNEQFF.